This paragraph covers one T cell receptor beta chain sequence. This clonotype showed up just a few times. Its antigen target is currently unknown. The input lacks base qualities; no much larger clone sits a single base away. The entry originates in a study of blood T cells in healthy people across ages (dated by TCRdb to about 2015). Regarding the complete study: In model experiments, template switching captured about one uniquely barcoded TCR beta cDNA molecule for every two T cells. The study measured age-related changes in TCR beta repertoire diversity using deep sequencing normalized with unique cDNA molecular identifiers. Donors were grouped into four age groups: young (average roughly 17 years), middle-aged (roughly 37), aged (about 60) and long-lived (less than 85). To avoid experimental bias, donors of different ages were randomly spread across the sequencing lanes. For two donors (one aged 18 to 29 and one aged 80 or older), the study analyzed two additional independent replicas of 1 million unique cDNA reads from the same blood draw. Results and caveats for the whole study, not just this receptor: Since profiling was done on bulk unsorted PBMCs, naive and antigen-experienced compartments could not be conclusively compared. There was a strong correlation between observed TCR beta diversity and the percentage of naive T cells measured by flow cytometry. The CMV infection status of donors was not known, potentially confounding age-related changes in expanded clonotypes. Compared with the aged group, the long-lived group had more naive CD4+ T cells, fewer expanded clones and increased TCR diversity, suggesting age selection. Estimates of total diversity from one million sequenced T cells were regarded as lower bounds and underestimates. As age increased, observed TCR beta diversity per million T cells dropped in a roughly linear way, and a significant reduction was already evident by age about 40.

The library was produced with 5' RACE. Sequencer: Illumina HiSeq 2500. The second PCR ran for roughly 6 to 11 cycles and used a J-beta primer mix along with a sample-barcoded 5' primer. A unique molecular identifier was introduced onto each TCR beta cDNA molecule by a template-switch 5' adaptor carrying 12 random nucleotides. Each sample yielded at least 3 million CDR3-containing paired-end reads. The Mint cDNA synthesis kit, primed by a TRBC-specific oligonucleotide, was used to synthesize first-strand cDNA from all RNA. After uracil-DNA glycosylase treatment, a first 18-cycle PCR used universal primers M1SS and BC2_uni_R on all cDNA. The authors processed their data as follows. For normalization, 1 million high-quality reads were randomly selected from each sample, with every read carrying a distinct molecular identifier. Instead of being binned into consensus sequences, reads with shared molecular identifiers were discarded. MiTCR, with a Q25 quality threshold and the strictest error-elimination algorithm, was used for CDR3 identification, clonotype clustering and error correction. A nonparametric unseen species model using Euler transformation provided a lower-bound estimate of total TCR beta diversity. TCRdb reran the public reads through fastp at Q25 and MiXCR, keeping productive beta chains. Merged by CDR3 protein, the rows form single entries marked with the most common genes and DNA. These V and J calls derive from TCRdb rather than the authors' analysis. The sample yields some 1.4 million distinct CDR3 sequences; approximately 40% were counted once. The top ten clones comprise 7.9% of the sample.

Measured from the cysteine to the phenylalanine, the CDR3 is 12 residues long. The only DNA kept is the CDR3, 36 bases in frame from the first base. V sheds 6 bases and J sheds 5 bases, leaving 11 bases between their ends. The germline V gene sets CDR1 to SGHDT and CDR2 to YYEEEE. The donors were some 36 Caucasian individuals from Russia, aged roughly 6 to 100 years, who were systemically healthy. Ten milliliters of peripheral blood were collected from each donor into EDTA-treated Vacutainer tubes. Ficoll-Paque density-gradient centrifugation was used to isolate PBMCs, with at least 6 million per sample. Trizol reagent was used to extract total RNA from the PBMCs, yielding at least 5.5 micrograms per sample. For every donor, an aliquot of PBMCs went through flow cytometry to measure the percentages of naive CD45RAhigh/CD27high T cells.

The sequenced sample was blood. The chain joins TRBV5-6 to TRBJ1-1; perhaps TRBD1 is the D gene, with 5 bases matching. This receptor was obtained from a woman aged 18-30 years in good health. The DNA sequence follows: TGTGCCAGCATCGGGACCCGGACTGAAGCTTTCTTT. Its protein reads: CASIGTRTEAFF.